Presented here are 19 T cell receptor beta chains from one specimen sequenced in a study of Tregs in tolerant kidney transplant recipients. Profiled with immunoSEQ multiplex PCR; TCRdb holds only in-frame clones, not every one. The table has 40,000 to 50,000 clones, more than 70% seen once. Related graft donors supplied nonmyeloablative bone marrow transplants, and mixed chimerism was transient. This material consisted of CD8+ T cells from blood (PBMCs), taken 12 months after the transplant. The receptors shown here come from a human patient who received a combined kidney and bone marrow transplant. Some T cells could come from the graft donor.

CDR3 sequence reads: CASSQGTSGSGELFF. In DNA form, the CDR3 reads TGCGCCAGCAGCCAAGGGACTAGCGGTTCCGGGGAGCTGTTTTTT. The rearrangement links TRBV4-1 to TRBJ2-2; 10 bases are shared with TRBD2. Germline V gene lookup returns CDR1 MGHRA and CDR2 YSYEKL. The CDR3 has 15 amino acids. The V and J ends lost 1 base and 6 bases, in that order; junction bases with no gene match: 2.

V and J are TRBV13 and TRBJ1-2, with D possibly TRBD1 on 6 matching bases. The germline V and J ends were trimmed by 7 bases and 3 bases, with 24 bases remaining between them. Germline V gene lookup returns CDR1 PRHDT and CDR2 FYEKMQ (reference sequence). CDR3 length: 17 residues. The CDR3 loop reads CASTKRAGAYSYYGYTF. The CDR3 nucleotides are TGTGCCAGCACCAAGAGGGCAGGGGCCTACTCATACTATGGCTACACCTTC.

The chain employs TRBV15 and TRBJ2-6; D is possibly TRBD2 (5 bases). The CDR3 sequence is 16 residues long. Trimming took 5 bases from V and 3 from J, leaving 14 bases between them. Germline V gene sequence: CDR1 LNHNV, CDR2 YYDKDF (reference sequence). CDR3 nucleotide sequence: TGTGCCACCAGCCGGAGGTCGGGGTTTGGGGCCAACGTCCTGACTTTC. Translating gives CATSRRSGFGANVLTF.

V is TRBV30 and J is TRBJ1-5; TRBD1 aligns across 10 bases. The CDR3 contains 13 residues. Trimming took 5 bases from V and 2 from J; bases not matched to a gene: 0. Germline CDR1 reads GTSNPN; CDR2 reads SVGIG (reference sequence). CDR3 sequence (DNA): TGTGCCTGGGGGACAGGGGGCAATCAGCCCCAGCATTTT. Amino acid sequence: CAWGTGGNQPQHF.

The CDR3 DNA reads TGTGCCAGCAGTTTGGGGGGACCGGAGCAGTTCTTC. Its translation: CASSLGGPEQFF. The chain joins TRBV28 to TRBJ2-1; TRBD2 might be the D (6 bases). Germline lookup yields CDR1 MDHEN and CDR2 SYDVKM. There are 12 residues in the CDR3. Trimming cost V 3 bases and J 10 bases, with 10 bases left between them.

This chain connects TRBV10-3 to TRBJ1-2, with D perhaps TRBD1 (6 bases). V dropped 7 bases and J dropped 4 bases, with 10 bases sitting between them. Germline-derived CDR1 and CDR2 are ENHRY and SYGVKD. The CDR3 is made up of 12 amino acids. The CDR3 DNA is TGTGCCATCAACACAGGGTTCTATGGCTACACCTTC. It is translated as CAINTGFYGYTF.

The gene calls are TRBV7-8 and TRBJ1-2; perhaps TRBD1 as D (6 bases). This CDR3 contains 15 residues. Trimming removed 4 bases from V and 4 bases from J, with 16 bases in between. Germline CDR1 SGHVS, CDR2 FQNEAQ. This CDR3 is CASSSWGQAGYGYTF. The CDR3 DNA reads as TGTGCCAGCAGCTCCTGGGGGCAGGCTGGCTATGGCTACACCTTC.

The chain uses TRBV29-1 and TRBJ2-7, with D maybe TRBD2 (6 bases). V lost 3 bases and J lost 0, with 24 bases in between. The CDR3 totals 18 residues. Germline V gene sequence: CDR1 SQVTM, CDR2 ANQGSEA. The CDR3 here is CSVELVGGDPPSSYEQYF. For the CDR3, the DNA is TGCAGCGTTGAGCTTGTGGGAGGCGACCCCCCGAGCTCCTACGAGCAGTACTTC.

The rearrangement joins TRBV19 to TRBJ2-1; 8 bases align to TRBD2. The ends lost 0 bases at V and 5 bases at J; junction bases unmatched: 0. The CDR3 covers 14 residues. Germline loops: CDR1 LNHDA, CDR2 SQIVND (reference sequence). Here the CDR3 reads CASSIELADNEQFF. The DNA of the CDR3 is TGTGCCAGTAGTATAGAACTAGCGGACAATGAGCAGTTCTTC. Using reference TRBV19 and TRBJ2-1 for the parts outside the CDR3, the full variable domain is DGGITQSPKYLFRKEGQNVTLSCEQNLNHDAMYWYRQDPGQGLRLIYYSQIVNDFQKGDIAEGYSVSREKKESFPLTVTSAQKNPTAFYLCASSIELADNEQFFGPGTRLTVL.

The CDR3 DNA follows: TGTGCCAGCCAGACAGGGGTGGGCGATCAGCCCCAGCATTTT. Protein: CASQTGVGDQPQHF. This chain joins TRBV2 and TRBJ1-5; TRBD1 aligns across 8 bases. Germline CDR1 is SNHLY and CDR2 is FYNNEI. With 8 bases clipped from V and 5 bases from J, the junction kept 8 bases outside the gene matches. This CDR3 spans 14 amino acids.

The chain is built from TRBV6-5 and TRBJ1-1, with 8 bases lining up with TRBD1. Trimming removed 4 bases from V and 11 bases from J; junction bases left unmatched: 3. The CDR3 length is 11 residues. Germline-derived CDR1 and CDR2 are MNHEY and SVGAGI. The CDR3 DNA reads TGTGCCAGCAGTTCCCGACAGGGGGCTTTCTTT. Amino acids: CASSSRQGAFF.

This sequence joins TRBV6-5 and TRBJ2-3, with no clear D. Germline loops: CDR1 MNHEY, CDR2 SVGAGI. This CDR3 is built from 14 residues. The V and J ends lost 2 bases and 2 bases respectively, with 8 bases between them. The DNA of the CDR3 is TGTGCCAGCAGTTACCAACTCTTCACAGATACGCAGTATTTT. It is translated as CASSYQLFTDTQYF.

The gene calls are TRBV30 and TRBJ1-5, with unresolved D. Trimming left V 0 bases short and J 6 bases short, with 12 bases between. This CDR3 region has 14 residues. Looked up from germline, CDR1 is GTSNPN and CDR2 is SVGIG (reference sequence). The CDR3 loop reads CAWSVHLRSQPQHF. CDR3 sequence (DNA): TGTGCCTGGAGTGTTCATTTAAGGAGTCAGCCCCAGCATTTT.

V gene TRBV4-3 combines with J gene TRBJ2-1; D is ambiguous. Looked up from germline, CDR1 is LGHNA and CDR2 is YSLEER. The CDR3 extends over 13 amino acids. Trimming shortened V by 0 bases and J by 6 bases, and 6 bases separated the two germline ends. The CDR3 protein is CASSQELPNEQFF. CDR3 DNA: TGCGCCAGCAGCCAAGAACTCCCCAATGAGCAGTTCTTC.

This chain connects TRBV4-3 to TRBJ2-1; D is unclear. V lost 0 bases to trimming and J lost 6 bases, with 9 bases between them. The CDR3 length is 14 residues. Germline CDR1 and CDR2: LGHNA and YSLEER. The CDR3 DNA sequence: TGCGCCAGCAGCCAAGAGTACCGCGGCAATGAGCAGTTCTTC. Its translation: CASSQEYRGNEQFF.

This chain uses TRBV5-4 with TRBJ2-5; 10 bases are a match to TRBD1. Germline V gene sequence: CDR1 SGHNT, CDR2 YYREEE (reference sequence). Losses at the gene ends were 0 bases for V and 5 bases for J; bases not matched to a gene: 4. This CDR3 is 15 amino acids long. DNA of the CDR3: TGTGCCAGCAGCTTGGGACAGGGGGCGGGGGAGACCCAGTACTTC. Amino acid sequence: CASSLGQGAGETQYF.

V gene TRBV28 combines with J gene TRBJ2-3, with 9 nucleotides matching TRBD2. The CDR3 consists of 18 residues. Per germline, CDR1 MDHEN and CDR2 SYDVKM. The trim removed 6 bases at V and 6 bases at J, leaving 19 bases unmatched. DNA of the CDR3: TGTGCCAGCAGCCCCGTAGCGGGGGTCCCCTACCACATTGATACGCAGTATTTT. Protein: CASSPVAGVPYHIDTQYF.

The chain carries TRBV7-9 and TRBJ2-7; TRBD1 might be the D (6 bases). CDR3 length: 13 amino acids. The ends were cut back, 4 bases at V and 7 bases at J, with 14 bases in the middle. The germline V gene encodes CDR1 SEHNR and CDR2 FQNEAQ (reference sequence). In DNA, the CDR3 is TGTGCCAGCAGCTCAAAGGACAGAGGGGAGCAGTACTTC. Protein product: CASSSKDRGEQYF.

V is TRBV6-5 and J is TRBJ1-5, with 7 bases fitting TRBD1. This CDR3 spans 14 amino acids. V lost 4 bases to trimming and J lost 4 bases; unmatched junction nucleotides: 4. In germline, CDR1 is MNHEY, CDR2 SVGAGI. The CDR3 DNA is TGTGCCAGCAGTTTATCAGGGGGGAATCAGCCCCAGCATTTT. As protein: CASSLSGGNQPQHF.